This T cell receptor beta chain came from a study of blood T cell repertoires in COVID-19. Study information: Samples came from the United States, Italy and Spain, spanning acute and convalescent COVID-19. The analysed material was cDNA or gDNA that came from T cells, B-cell-depleted T cells, or PBMCs.

Original handling: Nucleated cell number was recorded as an estimate derived from reference gene primer amplification. Produced via immunoSEQ multiplex PCR; TCRdb's table is partial and in-frame only. V and J calls and clone size are given by that table; D and trimming were obtained from the DNA. The table shows about 91,000 clones, with approximately 80% occurring only once. V was trimmed by 2 bases and J by 5 bases, leaving 9 bases between them. The CDR3 runs 13 residues. Germline V lookup: CDR1 MGHDK, CDR2 SYGVNS. The gene calls are TRBV25-1 and TRBJ1-1; possible D gene TRBD1, 6 bases. This sequence was found in a man in his 70s with acute or convalescent COVID-19. The sample was peripheral blood. The CDR3 is CASSEPGETEAFF. Written as DNA, the CDR3 is TGTGCCAGCAGTGAACCAGGGGAAACTGAAGCTTTCTTT.